Listed here are 17 T cell receptor beta chains from one sample, sequenced in a study of T cells in Graves' hyperthyroidism and ophthalmopathy. Amplified TCR beta CDR3 regions derived from RNA transcripts. The HTBI set primed first-round TCR CDR3 RT-PCR. TCRdb ran MiXCR on the multiplex PCR reads and lists one entry per CDR3 protein. The sample contains 550,000 to 800,000 distinct CDR3 sequences, 15% to 20% of which appear only once. Sequencing input: blood. These receptors were collected from a man aged 50-60 years with Graves' hyperthyroidism.

At least ten counts were recorded for this clonotype. V and J are TRBV6-1 and TRBJ2-5, with a tentative D call TRBD2 (6 bases). CDR3 length: 13 amino acids. The germline V and J ends were trimmed by 5 bases and 3 bases, with 10 bases remaining between them. CDR1 and CDR2 from the germline V gene are MNHNS and SASEGT. CDR3 nucleotides: TGTGCCAGCAGTTCAGCTAGCGAAGAGACCCAGTACTTC. It yields the protein CASSSASEETQYF.

This chain links TRBV19 with TRBJ2-1, with unresolved D. V shed 7 bases and J shed 0 bases, with 16 bases lying between them. The CDR3 is 16 amino acids. Germline V gives CDR1 LNHDA, CDR2 SQIVND (reference sequence). CDR3 region: CASTYGEMSSYNEQFF. CDR3 DNA sequence: TGTGCCAGTACTTACGGCGAGATGAGCTCCTACAATGAGCAGTTCTTC.

The V call is TRBV2, the J call TRBJ2-7; 14 nucleotides agree with TRBD2. CDR3 size: 17 residues. Per the germline V gene, CDR1 is SNHLY and CDR2 is FYNNEI. The junction had 7 bases not matched to a gene; V was cut back by 4 bases and J by 2 bases. The chain's CDR3 is CASSAGTSGRRAYEQYF. CDR3 in DNA: TGTGCCAGCAGTGCCGGGACTAGCGGGAGAAGGGCCTACGAGCAGTACTTC.

This clonotype was seen more than once but under ten times. The rearrangement links TRBV6-1 to TRBJ1-1; the D gene is possibly TRBD1 (5 bases). The V gene lost 5 bases and the J gene lost 10 bases, with 14 bases spanning the gap. The germline V gene has CDR1 MNHNS and CDR2 SASEGT. The CDR3 is 12 residues long. The CDR3 region has the DNA TGTGCCAGCAGTCGTCCGGGGAGGGGAGCTTTCTTT. It codes for CASSRPGRGAFF.

This clonotype was recorded many times. The rearrangement joins TRBV7-6 to TRBJ2-7, with D possibly matching TRBD2 (6 bases). CDR3 length: 17 amino acids. V lost 3 bases and J lost 0, with 18 bases in between. Germline V gene data show CDR1 as SGHVS and CDR2 as FNYEAQ. CDR3 DNA sequence: TGTGCCAGCAGCTTCTCTTCTAGCGTCATGAGCTCCTACGAGCAGTACTTC. As protein: CASSFSSSVMSSYEQYF.

This clonotype appeared many times. The chain employs TRBV6-2 or TRBV6-3 and TRBJ2-7, with 10 bases fitting TRBD2. The V gene end was trimmed by 2 bases and the J gene end by 4 bases; junction bases not matched to a gene: 2. CDR3 length: 14 amino acids. Germline CDR1 reads MNHEY; CDR2 reads SVGEGT. CDR3 in DNA: TGTGCCAGCAGTTACCCTAGCGGGAGTTACGAGCAGTACTTC. This sequence encodes CASSYPSGSYEQYF.

This clonotype was counted ten times or more. The chain links TRBV2 to TRBJ2-1; TRBD1 matches 7 bases. V shed 6 bases and J 0 bases; nucleotides not matched to a gene: 2. In germline, CDR1 is SNHLY, CDR2 FYNNEI. CDR3 size: 14 residues. The CDR3 bases are TGTGCCAGCAGGGGACAGAGCTCCTACAATGAGCAGTTCTTC. This codes for CASRGQSSYNEQFF.

This clonotype was recorded at least ten times. The gene calls are TRBV7-2 and TRBJ1-3; D uncertain. CDR1 is SGHTA, CDR2 FQGNSA, per germline. The CDR3 has 15 residues. V gave up 4 bases and J gave up 0 bases, with 10 bases separating them. CDR3 in amino acids: CASSSTPLSGNTIYF. CDR3 sequence (DNA): TGTGCCAGCAGCTCGACACCCCTCTCTGGAAACACCATATATTTT.

V is TRBV6-5 and J is TRBJ2-3, with D possibly TRBD1 on 5 matching bases. The CDR3 runs to 15 residues. V lost 0 bases and J 3 bases, leaving 10 bases between the germline ends. Per the germline V gene, CDR1 is MNHEY and CDR2 is SVGAGI. CDR3 region: CASSYSGRATDTQYF. In nucleotides, the CDR3 is TGTGCCAGCAGTTACTCTGGCAGGGCGACAGATACGCAGTATTTT.

This clonotype showed up just a few times. V and J are TRBV28 and TRBJ2-7; no reliable D call. Trimming took off 2 bases at V and 6 bases at J, with 5 bases between the two ends. Germline V gene data show CDR1 as MDHEN and CDR2 as SYDVKM. There are 11 residues in the CDR3. The CDR3 loop is CASSLPSEQYF. DNA for the CDR3: TGTGCCAGCAGTTTACCTAGCGAGCAGTACTTC.

This clonotype was detected only a few times. This chain joins TRBV5-4 and TRBJ2-1, with 9 bases matching TRBD1. The V segment lost 0 bases and the J segment 4 bases; nucleotides outside the gene matches: 2. The CDR3 extends over 15 amino acids. Germline values: CDR1 SGHNT, CDR2 YYREEE (reference sequence). CDR3 coding DNA: TGTGCCAGCAGCTTGGGACAGGGGGTATACAATGAGCAGTTCTTC. Translation gives CASSLGQGVYNEQFF.

The chain uses TRBV10-2 and TRBJ1-1; D is unresolved. The CDR3 has 15 amino acids. CDR1 is WSHSY, CDR2 SAAADI, per germline. V lost 7 bases, J lost 1 base, and 16 bases lay in between. In nucleotides, the CDR3 is TGCGCCAGCACCGACCAATCACGGGCGAACACTGAAGCTTTCTTT. Translation: CASTDQSRANTEAFF.

The table lists this clonotype with many counts. The chain uses TRBV30 and TRBJ2-7; 7 bases map to TRBD1. This CDR3 comprises 15 residues. Germline-derived CDR1 and CDR2 are GTSNPN and SVGIG (reference sequence). Trimming cost V 5 bases and J 2 bases; bases outside gene matches: 12. DNA for the CDR3: TGTGCCTGGGCCCGGTTTGGGACAGAGACCTACGAGCAGTACTTC. It encodes CAWARFGTETYEQYF.

V is TRBV2 and J is TRBJ2-1, with 8 bases fitting TRBD2. In germline, CDR1 is SNHLY, CDR2 FYNNEI. V dropped 7 bases and J dropped 4; count of bases not matched to a gene: 9. The CDR3 runs 15 residues. The CDR3 coding sequence is TGTGCCAGCACTTCGGGGGGGGGAAAATACAATGAGCAGTTCTTC. It yields the protein CASTSGGGKYNEQFF.

Many counts were recorded for this clonotype. The genes are TRBV10-3 and TRBJ1-2, with 9 nucleotides matching TRBD1. This CDR3 has 14 residues. From germline, CDR1 is ENHRY and CDR2 SYGVKD. J gave up 0 bases and V 4 bases, and 0 bases lay outside the gene matches. CDR3 in DNA: TGTGCCATCAGTGGGACAGGGGCTAACTATGGCTACACCTTC. Its protein product is CAISGTGANYGYTF.

V is TRBV18 and J is TRBJ2-1, with D uncertain. V dropped 3 bases and J dropped 5 bases, with 14 bases sitting between them. This CDR3 contains 15 residues. Germline CDR1 reads KGHSH; CDR2 reads LQKENI. The CDR3 DNA reads TGTGCCAGCTCACCTGACCCACCGGGCGACAATGAGCAGTTCTTC. Its translation is CASSPDPPGDNEQFF.

Concerning this clonotype itself: This may be a read error, as it is one base from a much larger clone. This chain uses TRBV7-3 with TRBJ2-5, with 12 positions matching TRBD2. Germline CDR1 SGHTA, CDR2 FQGTGA. V was pared by 5 bases and J by 5 bases, with 12 bases of the junction left unmatched. The CDR3 is made up of 17 amino acids. The CDR3 bases are TGTGCCAGCAGCCGTAGACTAGCGGGAGCTATCGGGGAGACCCAGTACTTC. It translates to CASSRRLAGAIGETQYF.